These 11 T cell receptor beta chains originate from one sample sequenced in a study of siplizumab effects on memory and regulatory T cells (dated by TCRdb to about 2019). Library method: the immunoSEQ multiplex PCR assay. TCRdb took over this immuneACCESS table, retaining in-frame rearrangements with V and J assigned. Such tables are incomplete; in checked studies, under half of the missing clones stem from an unresolved V gene, and the remainder is unexplained. The sample data list more than 95,000 clones, and over 90% of these were observed just once. Roughly 0.59% of the sample belongs to the ten largest clones. Sequencing used Tregs sorted from blood. Source of these receptors: a human donor in good health.

CDR3 region: CASTQSLAGVGEQYF. CDR3 nucleotide sequence: TGTGCCAGCACCCAGAGTCTAGCGGGAGTAGGCGAGCAGTACTTC. The rearrangement joins TRBV11-1 to TRBJ2-7, with 10 bases identical to TRBD2. Per germline, CDR1 SGHAT and CDR2 FQDESV (reference sequence). The V and J ends lost 7 bases and 6 bases, in that order; junction bases with no gene match: 12. CDR3 length equals 15 residues.

This chain uses TRBV27 with TRBJ2-6; the match to TRBD1 covers 7 bases. The CDR3 has 16 residues. V shed 5 bases, J shed 5 bases, and the junction held 9 bases outside the gene matches. Germline CDR1 is MNHEY and CDR2 is SMNVEV (reference sequence). The CDR3 DNA reads as TGTGCCAGCAGTCCCACAGGGGCTCCTTGGGCCAACGTCCTGACTTTC. Translation gives CASSPTGAPWANVLTF.

In its sample, this clone was seen a few times. This rearrangement joins TRBV6-5 to TRBJ1-4; D perhaps matches TRBD1 (5 bases). The CDR3 consists of 15 residues. V dropped 0 bases and J dropped 7 bases, with 12 bases sitting between them. The germline V gene encodes CDR1 MNHEY and CDR2 SVGAGI. The CDR3 loop reads CASSYSGVLSEKLFF. CDR3 DNA: TGTGCCAGCAGTTACTCGGGGGTGTTGAGTGAAAAACTGTTTTTT.

This sequence joins TRBV6-6 and TRBJ2-1, with D possibly matching TRBD2 (6 bases). Germline CDR1 MNHNY, CDR2 SVGAGI (reference sequence). Trimming stripped 2 bases from V and 7 bases from J, with 15 bases between. There are 15 residues in the CDR3. The CDR3 bases are TGTGCCAGCAGTTACCCGACGGGGGTCCAGAATGAGCAGTTCTTC. It translates to CASSYPTGVQNEQFF.

This clone was observed a few times. This chain links TRBV5-6 with TRBJ1-2; D uncertain. Trimming cost V 0 bases and J 3 bases, with 12 bases left between them. Germline lookup yields CDR1 SGHDT and CDR2 YYEEEE. This CDR3 has 15 residues. The CDR3 loop reads CASSLGVAGDYGYTF. DNA for the CDR3: TGTGCCAGCAGCTTGGGAGTGGCAGGCGACTATGGCTACACCTTC.

The gene calls are TRBV5-4 and TRBJ2-1; D not resolved. Germline V gene sequence: CDR1 SGHNT, CDR2 YYREEE (reference sequence). V was pared by 5 bases and J by 6 bases, with 12 bases between. CDR3 length: 13 residues. The CDR3 bases are TGTGCCAGCAGGCGCGCGTTGGGCAATGAGCAGTTCTTC. Amino acids: CASRRALGNEQFF.

The V and J genes are TRBV10-3 and TRBJ1-6; unclear D gene. The V gene's germline CDR1 is ENHRY and CDR2 SYGVKD. Trimming removed 0 bases from V and 11 bases from J, with 11 bases in between. The CDR3 consists of 14 residues. Written as DNA, the CDR3 is TGTGCCATCAGTGAGTCGAATACAGTGGCACCCCTCCACTTT. Amino acids: CAISESNTVAPLHF.

V and J are TRBV7-9 and TRBJ2-3; 9 bases agree with TRBD2. With 4 bases clipped from V and 1 base from J, the junction kept 6 bases outside the gene matches. In germline, CDR1 is SEHNR, CDR2 FQNEAQ (reference sequence). This CDR3 is 16 amino acids long. CDR3 nucleotide sequence: TGTGCCAGCAGCTCGCGGACTAGCGTTCGCACAGATACGCAGTATTTT. Translation: CASSSRTSVRTDTQYF.

The rearrangement uses TRBV18 and TRBJ1-1; the D is unclear. CDR1 is KGHSH, CDR2 LQKENI, per germline. CDR3 length equals 13 residues. The V and J ends lost 3 bases and 1 base respectively, with 6 bases between them. The CDR3 protein is CASSPQKNTEAFF. Written as DNA, the CDR3 is TGTGCCAGCTCACCTCAGAAGAACACTGAAGCTTTCTTT.

CDR3 DNA sequence: TGCGCCAGCAGGGGACCGAACACCGGGGAGCTGTTTTTT. Encoded protein: CASRGPNTGELFF. The genes are TRBV5-1 and TRBJ2-2; either TRBD1 or TRBD2 may supply D (5 bases each). Germline CDR1 reads SGHRS; CDR2 reads YFSETQ. V lost 5 bases, J lost 0 bases, and 5 bases lay in between. The CDR3 totals 13 residues.

J is TRBJ2-2 and V is TRBV10-3; TRBD2 agrees at 10 bases. The CDR3 is 15 residues long. V was clipped by 5 bases and J by 6 bases; unmatched bases: 6. CDR1 ENHRY and CDR2 SYGVKD come from the germline V gene. This chain's CDR3 is CAISQNSGRSGELFF. CDR3 nucleotide sequence: TGTGCCATCAGTCAAAATAGCGGGAGGTCCGGGGAGCTGTTTTTT.